This TCR beta chain was retrieved from a study of T cells in Graves' hyperthyroidism and ophthalmopathy. General observations from the study: Most thyroid-expanded clonotypes above 0.001 were also found in blood.

The CDR3 has 17 residues. The V and J ends lost 0 bases and 2 bases respectively, with 16 bases between them. CDR1 is DFQATT and CDR2 is SNEGSKA in the germline V gene (reference sequence). From approximately 9.5 ml of fresh peripheral blood, PBMCs were isolated. In this sample, this clonotype turned up many times. The antigen remains undetermined. TCR beta CDR3 region amplification was performed from RNA transcripts. Primed by the HTBI set, a first-round RT-PCR was run on the TCR CDR3. Each CDR3 protein gets one entry after TCRdb re-called the multiplex PCR reads with MiXCR. The data hold about 360,000 distinct CDR3 sequences, with under 20% observed a single time.

This receptor was obtained from a woman aged 18-30 years with Graves' hyperthyroidism. The V and J genes are TRBV20-1 and TRBJ2-2; TRBD1 is a possible D gene (5 bases). The sequenced sample consisted of blood. Here the CDR3 reads CSARDGASRFNTGELFF. CDR3 DNA sequence: TGCAGTGCTAGAGATGGGGCTTCCCGATTCAACACCGGGGAGCTGTTTTTT.